The following is a T cell receptor (beta chain) sequence with its context. The clone's antigen remains unknown. No base qualities exist here, and no much larger clone lies one base off it. Library generation was performed with multiplex PCR. Sequencing relied on an Illumina HiSeq 2500. Following protocols modified from ARM-PCR, the researchers constructed TCRbeta libraries through three rounds of nested PCR with primers (Table S4). PCR products of 200-500 bp were gel-excised and purified with the QIAquick gel extraction kit before sequencing. Per the original workflow: Trimmomatic was used to clean the reads, FLASH merged the cleaned reads into complete CDR3 sequences, and MiTCR assigned the sequences to V(D)J germline segments. Clonal diversity was computed as the inverse Simpson's index with VDJtools. In-frame sequences without a premature stop codon were defined as productive reads. Using fastp at Q25 and MiXCR, TCRdb reprocessed the public reads and kept productive beta chains. All rows with the same CDR3 protein become a single entry with the most common DNA and genes. TCRdb, rather than the study authors, made the V and J calls. The sample table records some 93,000 distinct CDR3 sequences; less than 80% of these occur just once. The top ten hold 18% of the sample.

The source of the sample is a study of tumor and adjacent non-tumor tissue in lung cancer (dated by TCRdb to 2017 to 2018). Concerning the study at large: Of the cohort, over 9 patients had adenocarcinoma, 2 had squamous cell carcinoma and 1 had small cell lung cancer. Among the approximately 15 patients, ages ranged from about 31 to 76 years, some 10 were men and 5 were women, and disease was TNM stage I to III. In total, sequencing yielded 125,075,908 productive TCRbeta reads, which works out to an average of around 4.2 million reads per sample. Bulk TCRbeta repertoires were compared between lung tumor tissue and matched distant non-tumor lung tissue obtained from 15 or so lung cancer patients. Approximately 31 paired specimens, one tumor and one normal lung sample per patient, were profiled by TCRbeta CDR3 sequencing.

What the research found in general, with its limitations: Only approximately 14 patients were included in the cohort, and the need for larger samples and more detailed clinical data was noted by the authors. Significantly higher TCR diversity was found in younger patients, and higher tumor TCR diversity was associated with shorter overall and disease-free survival. Peripheral blood was not sequenced, so blood TCRbeta repertoires were not examined in the lung cancer patients of the study. Significantly higher TCR diversity (inverse Simpson) was observed in tumor tissue than in normal lung tissue (around 450 vs 150, P = 0.0075, Mann-Whitney U test). In normal lung, the top 100 clones accounted for a significantly larger cumulative share of the repertoire than in tumor tissue. The sequencing platform is not named in the methods, and unique molecular identifiers are not mentioned.

CDR1 and CDR2 are drawn from the germline V gene: KGHDR, SFDVKD. The CDR3 goes from the cysteine to the phenylalanine over 17 residues. Just CDR3 DNA is preserved here, 51 bases in frame from base 1. V gives up 1 base and J gives up 10 bases, and the segment between their germline ends measures 22 bases. RNA was isolated from bulk, unsorted tissue, and RNA quality was assessed with a NanoDrop ND-1000 and an Agilent 2100. Donors were newly diagnosed lung cancer patients admitted for thoracic surgery in China between August and November 2014, without prior chemotherapy. Patients with previous radiotherapy or chemotherapy, or with another concurrent cancer, were excluded from the study. Surgical tissue pieces of roughly 1-2.3 cm3 were preserved in RNAlater solution and stored at -80 °C until use.

This receptor was identified in a man in his sixties with non-small cell lung cancer. The receptor chain draws on TRBV24-1 and TRBJ2-4, with no confident D gene call. The sample taken for sequencing was lung tumor tissue. Here the CDR3 is given as CATSDLLGPQKGWIQYF. The DNA is TGTGCCACCAGTGATTTATTAGGACCCCAGAAGGGTTGGATTCAGTACTTC.